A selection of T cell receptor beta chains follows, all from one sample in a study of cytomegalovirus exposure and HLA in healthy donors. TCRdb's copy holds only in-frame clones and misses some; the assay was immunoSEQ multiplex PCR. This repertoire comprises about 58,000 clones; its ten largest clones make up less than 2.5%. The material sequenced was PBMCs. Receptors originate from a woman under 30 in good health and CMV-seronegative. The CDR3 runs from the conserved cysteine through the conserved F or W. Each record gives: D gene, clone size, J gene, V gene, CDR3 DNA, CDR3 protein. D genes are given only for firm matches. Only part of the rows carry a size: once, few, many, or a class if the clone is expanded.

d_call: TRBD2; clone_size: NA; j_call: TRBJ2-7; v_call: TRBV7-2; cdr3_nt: TGTGCCAGCAGGGACGCTAGCGGGGGCTCCGAGCAGTACTTC; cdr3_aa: CASRDASGGSEQYF
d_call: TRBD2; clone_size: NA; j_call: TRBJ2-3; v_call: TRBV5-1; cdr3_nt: TGCGCCAGCAGCTTGGGGGATAGCGGGGGGTACACAGATACGCAGTATTTT; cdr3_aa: CASSLGDSGGYTDTQYF
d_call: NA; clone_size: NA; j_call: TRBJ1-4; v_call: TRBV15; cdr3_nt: TGTGCCACCAGCAGGGGACTCGTTGCAACTAATGAAAAACTGTTTTTT; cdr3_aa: CATSRGLVATNEKLFF
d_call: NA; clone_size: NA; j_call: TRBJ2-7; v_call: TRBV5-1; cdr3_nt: TGCGCCAGCAGCCCGTACCAGGGGACCTACGAGCAGTACTTC; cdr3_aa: CASSPYQGTYEQYF
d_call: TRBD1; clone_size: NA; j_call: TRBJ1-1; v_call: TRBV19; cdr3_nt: TGTGCCAGTAGCCGACAGGGTATTGAAGCTTTCTTT; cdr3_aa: CASSRQGIEAFF
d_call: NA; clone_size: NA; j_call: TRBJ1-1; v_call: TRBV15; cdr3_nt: TGTGCCACCAGATACTCCCCTGAGGCTCCTGAAGCTTTCTTT; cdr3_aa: CATRYSPEAPEAFF
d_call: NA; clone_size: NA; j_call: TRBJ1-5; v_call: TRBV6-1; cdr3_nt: TGTGCCAGCAGTGAAGCCGGGGATCAGCCCCAGCATTTT; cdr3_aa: CASSEAGDQPQHF
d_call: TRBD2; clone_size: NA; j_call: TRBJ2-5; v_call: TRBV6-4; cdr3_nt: TGTGCCAGCAGTGAGCTAGCGGGGGCCCAAGAGAACCAGTACTTC; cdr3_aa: CASSELAGAQENQYF
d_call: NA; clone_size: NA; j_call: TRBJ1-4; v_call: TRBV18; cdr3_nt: TGTGCCAGCTCACCAAGGGCGCAGGGGAACGAAAAACTGTTTTTT; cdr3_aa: CASSPRAQGNEKLFF
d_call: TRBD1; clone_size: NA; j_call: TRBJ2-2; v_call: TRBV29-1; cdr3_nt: TGCAGCGCAAAGACAGGGGAGAACACCGGGGAGCTGTTTTTT; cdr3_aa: CSAKTGENTGELFF
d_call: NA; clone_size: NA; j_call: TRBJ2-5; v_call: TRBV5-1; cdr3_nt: TGCGCCAGCAGCCGTGCGGGCGAGGAGACCCAGTACTTC; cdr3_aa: CASSRAGEETQYF
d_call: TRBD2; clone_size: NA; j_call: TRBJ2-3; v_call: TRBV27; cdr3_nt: TGTGCCAGCAGTCCCTTCTCTTTATACGGGGGGAATACGGATACGCAGTATTTT; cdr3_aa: CASSPFSLYGGNTDTQYF
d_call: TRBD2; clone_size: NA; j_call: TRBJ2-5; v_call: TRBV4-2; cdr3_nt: TGTGCCAGCAGCCAAGCCGGGCGGGAGCTCGAGACCCAGTACTTC; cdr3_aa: CASSQAGRELETQYF
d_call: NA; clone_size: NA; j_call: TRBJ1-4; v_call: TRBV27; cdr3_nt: TGTGCCAGCAGTCCGACTTTGACCACTACTAATGAAAAACTGTTTTTT; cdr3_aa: CASSPTLTTTNEKLFF
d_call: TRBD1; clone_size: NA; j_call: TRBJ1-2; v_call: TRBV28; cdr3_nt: TGTGCCAGCAGCACACTTGAGGGGGCCTATGGCTACACCTTC; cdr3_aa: CASSTLEGAYGYTF
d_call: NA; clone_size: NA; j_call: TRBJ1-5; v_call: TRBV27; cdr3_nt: TGTGCCAGCAGTCTCACGGGACATAATAATCAGCCCCAGCATTTT; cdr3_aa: CASSLTGHNNQPQHF
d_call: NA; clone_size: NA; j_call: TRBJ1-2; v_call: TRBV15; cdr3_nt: TGTGCCACCAGCAGAGGGGCCGGCTATGGCTACACCTTC; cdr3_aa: CATSRGAGYGYTF
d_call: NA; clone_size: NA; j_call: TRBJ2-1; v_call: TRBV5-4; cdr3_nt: TGTGCCACTTCCGCGGGGCCCCGACTCAATGAGCAGTTCTTC; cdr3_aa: CATSAGPRLNEQFF
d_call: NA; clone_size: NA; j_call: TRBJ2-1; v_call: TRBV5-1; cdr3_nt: TGCGCCAGCAGCTTATCCGGGACTTACAATGAGCAGTTCTTC; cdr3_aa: CASSLSGTYNEQFF
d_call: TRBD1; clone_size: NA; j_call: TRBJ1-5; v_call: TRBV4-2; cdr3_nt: TGTGCCAGCAGCCAAGGGGACAGTGAGGTTAAGCCCCAGCATTTT; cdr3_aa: CASSQGDSEVKPQHF
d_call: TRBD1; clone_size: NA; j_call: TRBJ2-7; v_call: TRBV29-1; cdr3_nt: TGCAGCGTACAGGGGATGCGGCACTACGAGCAGTACTTC; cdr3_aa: CSVQGMRHYEQYF
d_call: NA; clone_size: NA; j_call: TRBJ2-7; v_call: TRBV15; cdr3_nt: TGTGCCACCAGCAGACAACCTAGACAGAGCGCCTACGAGCAGTACTTC; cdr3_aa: CATSRQPRQSAYEQYF
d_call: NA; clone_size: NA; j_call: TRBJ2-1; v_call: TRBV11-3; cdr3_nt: TGTGCCAGCAGCTTAGTGTTCGGGAGAGTTTCCAATGAGCAGTTCTTC; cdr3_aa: CASSLVFGRVSNEQFF
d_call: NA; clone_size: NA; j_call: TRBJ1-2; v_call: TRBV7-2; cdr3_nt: TGTGCCAGCAGCTTAGATCTAACTATTGTCTACACCTTC; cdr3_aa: CASSLDLTIVYTF
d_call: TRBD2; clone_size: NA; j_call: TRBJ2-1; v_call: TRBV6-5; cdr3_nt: TGTGCCAGCAGTTTAGCGGGTGTTTACAATGAGCAGTTCTTC; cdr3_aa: CASSLAGVYNEQFF
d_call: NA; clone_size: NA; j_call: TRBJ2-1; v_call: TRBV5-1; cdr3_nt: TGCGCCAGCAGCTTGCGGTTGGCGGGGAGCTACAATGAGCAGTTCTTC; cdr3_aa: CASSLRLAGSYNEQFF
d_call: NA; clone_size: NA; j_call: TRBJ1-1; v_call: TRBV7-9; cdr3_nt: TGTGCCAGCAGCCTAGGGGAGCAACGGCGGGCTTTCTTT; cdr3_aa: CASSLGEQRRAFF
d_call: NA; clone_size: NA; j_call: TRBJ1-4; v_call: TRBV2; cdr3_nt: TGTGCCAGCAGTGAGCGGGGGACGGCTGGTCCCGAAAAACTGTTTTTT; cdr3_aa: CASSERGTAGPEKLFF
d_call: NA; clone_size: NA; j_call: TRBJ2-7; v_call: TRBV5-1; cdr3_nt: TGCGCCAGCAGCTTGGATCCGACAGGCCTCTCCTACGAGCAGTACTTC; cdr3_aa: CASSLDPTGLSYEQYF
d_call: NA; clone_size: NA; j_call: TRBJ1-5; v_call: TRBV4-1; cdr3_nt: TGCGCCAGCAGCTTGGATTTGGCAGGGAACCCTCGCAATCAGCCCCAGCATTTT; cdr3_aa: CASSLDLAGNPRNQPQHF
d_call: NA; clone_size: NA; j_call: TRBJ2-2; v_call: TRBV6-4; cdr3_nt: TGTGCCAGCAGTGACGGGACTAACACCGGGGAGCTGTTTTTT; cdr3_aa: CASSDGTNTGELFF
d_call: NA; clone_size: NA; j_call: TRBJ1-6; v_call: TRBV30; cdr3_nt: TGTGCCTGGACCGACTACCCTAATTCACCCCTCCACTTT; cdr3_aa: CAWTDYPNSPLHF
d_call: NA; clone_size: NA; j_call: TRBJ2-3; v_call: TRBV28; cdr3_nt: TGTGCCAGCAGTAATGGGGCTAGCACAGATACGCAGTATTTT; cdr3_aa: CASSNGASTDTQYF
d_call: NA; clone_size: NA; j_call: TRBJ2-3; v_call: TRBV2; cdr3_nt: TGTGCCAGCAGTGAATTCGTAGATACGCAGTATTTT; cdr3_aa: CASSEFVDTQYF
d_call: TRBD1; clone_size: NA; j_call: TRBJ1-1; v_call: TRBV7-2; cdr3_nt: TGTGCCAGCAGCTTAGGGACAGGGTTATCCCCAGCTTTCTTT; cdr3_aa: CASSLGTGLSPAFF
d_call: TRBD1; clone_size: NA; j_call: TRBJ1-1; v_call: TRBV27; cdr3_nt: TGTGCCAGAACAGGGGACACTGAAGCTTTCTTT; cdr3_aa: CARTGDTEAFF
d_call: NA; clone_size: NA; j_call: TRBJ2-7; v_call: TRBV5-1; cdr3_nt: TGCGCCAGCAGCTTGGCCCGGATCACTCAGGGAGAGCAGTACTTC; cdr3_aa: CASSLARITQGEQYF
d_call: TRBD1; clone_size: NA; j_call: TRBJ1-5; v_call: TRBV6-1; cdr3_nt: TGTGCCAGCAACGGACAGGGTTGGGAACAGCCCCAGCATTTT; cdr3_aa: CASNGQGWEQPQHF
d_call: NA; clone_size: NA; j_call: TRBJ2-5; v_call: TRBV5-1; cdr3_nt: TGCGCCAGCAGCTTATACAGAACGGAAGAGACCCAGTACTTC; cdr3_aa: CASSLYRTEETQYF
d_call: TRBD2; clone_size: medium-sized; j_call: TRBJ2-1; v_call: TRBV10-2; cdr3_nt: TGCGCCAGCAGTGATTGGTTTGGGCGGGAGGCCTACAATGAGCAGTTCTTC; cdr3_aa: CASSDWFGREAYNEQFF
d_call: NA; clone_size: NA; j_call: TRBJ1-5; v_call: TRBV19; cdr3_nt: TGTGCCAGTAGTATAGTGGCACCGAATCAGCCCCAGCATTTT; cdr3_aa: CASSIVAPNQPQHF
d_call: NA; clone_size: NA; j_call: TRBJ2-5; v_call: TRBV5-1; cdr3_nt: TGCGCCAGCAGCACCAGGAGAGGGCCCCAGTACTTC; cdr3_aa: CASSTRRGPQYF
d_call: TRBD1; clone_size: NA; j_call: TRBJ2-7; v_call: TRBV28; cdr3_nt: TGTGCCAGCTGGCCCGGGACAGCGTCCACGGGGCAGTACTTC; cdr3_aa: CASWPGTASTGQYF
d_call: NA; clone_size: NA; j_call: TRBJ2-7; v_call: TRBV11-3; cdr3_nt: TGTGCCAGCAGCTTAGGGGGGCGCCAGGGGAAGGTGTACTTC; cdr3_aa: CASSLGGRQGKVYF
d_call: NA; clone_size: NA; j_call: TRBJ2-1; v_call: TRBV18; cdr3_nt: TGTGCCAGCTCACCAAGAAGGGGCTACAATGAGCAGTTCTTC; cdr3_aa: CASSPRRGYNEQFF
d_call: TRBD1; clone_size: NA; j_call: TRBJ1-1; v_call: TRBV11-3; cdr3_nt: TGTGCCAGCAGCAAACGGGACAGGGTTGGATCTGAGGCTTTCTTT; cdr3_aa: CASSKRDRVGSEAFF
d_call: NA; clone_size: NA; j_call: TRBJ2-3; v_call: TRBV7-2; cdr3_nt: TGTGCCAGCAGCTTAGGCGGGAACACAGATACGCAGTATTTT; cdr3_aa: CASSLGGNTDTQYF
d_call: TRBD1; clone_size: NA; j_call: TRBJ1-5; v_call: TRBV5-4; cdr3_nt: TGTGCCAGCAGCCTAGGAACAGGGGGCAATCAGCCCCAGCATTTT; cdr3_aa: CASSLGTGGNQPQHF
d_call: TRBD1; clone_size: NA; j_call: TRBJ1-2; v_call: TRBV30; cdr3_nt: TGTGCCTGGAGTGTACTGTCAGGGGGCTATGGCTACACCTTC; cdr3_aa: CAWSVLSGGYGYTF
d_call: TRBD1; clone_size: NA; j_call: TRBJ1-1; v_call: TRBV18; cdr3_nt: TGTGCCAGCTCACCACGAGGGGGCCACACTGAAGCTTTCTTT; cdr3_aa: CASSPRGGHTEAFF
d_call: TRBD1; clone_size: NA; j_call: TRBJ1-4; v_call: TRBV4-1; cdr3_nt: TGCGCCAGCAAGACAGGGGGTGCAACTAATGAAAAACTGTTTTTT; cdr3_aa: CASKTGGATNEKLFF
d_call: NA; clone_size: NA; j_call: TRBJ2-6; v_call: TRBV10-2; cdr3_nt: TGCGCCAGCAGTGACAGCTCTGGGGCCAACGTCCTGACTTTC; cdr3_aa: CASSDSSGANVLTF
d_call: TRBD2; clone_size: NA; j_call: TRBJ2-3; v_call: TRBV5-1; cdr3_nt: TGCGCCAGCAGCATGGGACTAGCGGGAGGGCCAGATACGCAGTATTTT; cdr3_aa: CASSMGLAGGPDTQYF
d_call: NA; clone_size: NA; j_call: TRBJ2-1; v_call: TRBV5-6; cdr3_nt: TGTGCCAGCAGCCTCAAATTACCGAGGGCCTACAATGAGCAGTTCTTC; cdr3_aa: CASSLKLPRAYNEQFF
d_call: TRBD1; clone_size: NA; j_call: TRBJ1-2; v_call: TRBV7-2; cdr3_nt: TGTGCCAGCAGCGAAACAGGGGGCCCTGCTAACTATGGCTACACCTTC; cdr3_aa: CASSETGGPANYGYTF
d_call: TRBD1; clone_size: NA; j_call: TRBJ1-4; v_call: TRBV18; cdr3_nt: TGTGCCAGCTCACTGTGGCGGGACAGTAATGAAAAACTGTTTTTT; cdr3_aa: CASSLWRDSNEKLFF
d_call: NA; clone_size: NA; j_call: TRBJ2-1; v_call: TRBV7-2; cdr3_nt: TGTGCCAGCAGCTTAGCCGGGACTGGGGATGAGCAGTTCTTC; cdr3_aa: CASSLAGTGDEQFF
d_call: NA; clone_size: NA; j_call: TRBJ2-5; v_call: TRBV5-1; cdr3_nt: TGCGCCAGCAGCTTGTTACAGAGCCCCGATACTTGGTACTTC; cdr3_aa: CASSLLQSPDTWYF
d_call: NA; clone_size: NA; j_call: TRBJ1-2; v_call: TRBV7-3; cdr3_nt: TGTGCCAGCAGCCACGGACCCGGAGGGGACTATGGCTACACCTTC; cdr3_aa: CASSHGPGGDYGYTF